One T cell receptor (beta chain) is described in this entry. What it binds is unknown. The sample belongs to a study of cytomegalovirus exposure and HLA in healthy donors. V lost 1 base to trimming and J lost 3 bases; unmatched junction nucleotides: 2. The CDR3 covers 15 residues. The germline gives CDR1 SQVTM, CDR2 ANQGSEA. Study findings and constraints: In all likelihood, a cluster of highly shared sequence variants was a sequencing artifact.

PCR primers comprised 60 Vbeta and 13 Jbeta primers. Original processing methods: It was a later analysis that counted tens of millions of unique TCR beta chains, of which approximately 11 million were shared. TCRdb's copy holds only in-frame clones and misses some; the assay was immunoSEQ multiplex PCR. The DNA was the basis for D and trimming; V, J and clone size are from that table. Its listing shows some 34,000 clones. The sequenced sample was PBMCs. The rearrangement links TRBV29-1 to TRBJ2-7; 14 nucleotides line up with TRBD2. The TCR was taken from a man between 35 and 55 years old in good health and CMV-seronegative. This CDR3 reads CSVEGLAGGDYEQYF. The CDR3 DNA is TGCAGCGTTGAAGGACTAGCGGGAGGGGACTACGAGCAGTACTTC.